Detailed here is one T cell receptor beta chain. Antigen specificity is unknown. Random hexamers were used to reverse transcribe 0.5 to 1 ug of RNA. In TCRdb, the immunoSEQ multiplex PCR reads were re-called with MiXCR into one record per CDR3 protein. Counted here are approximately 170,000 distinct CDR3 sequences, approximately 93% occurring once; the ten biggest clones make up about 0.086%. This CDR3 is 13 amino acids long. Trimming pared 3 bases from V and 6 bases from J, leaving 11 bases between. The data stem from a study of CD8 T cells in Susac syndrome. The TEMRA cells underwent FACS enrichment, while the CD8+ and CD4+ T cells underwent negative isolation. Overall study results and limits: The authors acknowledged that their TCR sequencing and HLA analysis involved a relatively small number of individuals.

The source is a human donor with multiple sclerosis. J is TRBJ1-1 and V is TRBV12-3 or TRBV12-4; D gene uncertain. Specimen: CD4+ T cells from PBMCs. Here the CDR3 DNA reads TGTGCCAGCAGTTTGTCGGGGTTTGCTGAAGCTTTCTTT. Protein: CASSLSGFAEAFF.